Reported below is one T cell receptor (beta chain). V was pared by 0 bases and J by 6 bases, with 1 base of the junction left unmatched. The CDR3 covers 14 residues. The germline V gene encodes CDR1 SGHTA and CDR2 FQGNSA. These data originate in a study of blood T cell repertoires in COVID-19. The assay was immunoSEQ multiplex PCR, and TCRdb's table has in-frame clones only and misses some. Seen here are about 150,000 clones, roughly 80% observed once, and the top ten hold roughly 5.1%. Material for sequencing was peripheral blood. The TCR sequence derives from a woman aged 70 to 79 with COVID-19, enrolled during active disease. The chain joins TRBV7-2 to TRBJ2-1; 8 bases align to TRBD2. In DNA form, the CDR3 reads TGTGCCAGCAGCTTAGCAGCGGGGGCCAATGAGCAGTTCTTC. Its protein product is CASSLAAGANEQFF.